One sample yielded the 28 T cell receptor beta chains listed below, sequenced in a study of T cells after yellow fever vaccination. TCRdb recomputed calls from the 5' RACE reads with MiXCR, one row per CDR3 protein. The profile shows more than 95,000 distinct CDR3 sequences, almost 9% of them singletons. The sequencing used CD8+ T cells sorted from PBMCs, collected on the day of the yellow fever booster vaccination. Source of these receptors: a man aged 18 to 29 who received the YFV17D yellow fever vaccine.

This clonotype appeared many times. The chain links TRBV12-5 to TRBJ2-7; TRBD1 matches 8 bases. The CDR3 totals 15 residues. Per germline, CDR1 LGHNT and CDR2 FRNRAP. The ends lost 2 bases at V and 6 bases at J; junction bases unmatched: 9. CDR3 nucleotides: TGTGCTAGTGGTTTGACTCCGGGACAGGAAGGCGAGCAGTACTTC. Protein sequence: CASGLTPGQEGEQYF.

The rearrangement joins TRBV10-3 to TRBJ1-2; tentative D call: TRBD1 (6 bases). The CDR3 is 14 residues long. Germline CDR1 ENHRY, CDR2 SYGVKD. V was clipped by 7 bases and J by 4 bases, with 16 bases between them. CDR3 nucleotides: TGTGCCATCACGGCAGGGGTCGGGAGCTATGGCTACACCTTC. It yields the protein CAITAGVGSYGYTF.

The sample holds a few counts of this clonotype. V is TRBV6-5 and J is TRBJ1-4, with D hard to call. The CDR3 consists of 15 residues. CDR1 is MNHEY, CDR2 SVGAGI, per germline. The ends were cut back, 0 bases at V and 4 bases at J, with 9 bases in the middle. The CDR3 protein is CASSYSNRNNEKLFF. The CDR3 DNA sequence: TGTGCCAGCAGTTACTCTAACCGGAATAATGAAAAACTGTTTTTT.

The chain has TRBV19 and TRBJ2-1; 11 nucleotides line up with TRBD2. CDR1 and CDR2 from the germline V gene are LNHDA and SQIVND (reference sequence). The CDR3 has 15 residues. The V gene end was trimmed by 5 bases and the J gene end by 4 bases; junction bases not matched to a gene: 4. The CDR3 reads CASSQRLAGYNEQFF. The CDR3 DNA reads TGTGCCAGTAGTCAACGACTAGCGGGGTACAATGAGCAGTTCTTC. Full variable domain (rest looked up from reference TRBV19 and TRBJ2-1): DGGITQSPKYLFRKEGQNVTLSCEQNLNHDAMYWYRQDPGQGLRLIYYSQIVNDFQKGDIAEGYSVSREKKESFPLTVTSAQKNPTAFYLCASSQRLAGYNEQFFGPGTRLTVL.

The V gene is TRBV4-2, the J gene TRBJ1-5; 7 bases line up with TRBD1. The CDR3 spans 17 residues. Germline V lookup: CDR1 LGHNA, CDR2 YNFKEQ. V shed 0 bases and J 7 bases; nucleotides not matched to a gene: 12. The CDR3 DNA is TGTGCCAGCAGCCAAGAGGGGGCCAGGGGGATTGGGCAGCCCCAGCATTTT. This gives the protein CASSQEGARGIGQPQHF.

The sample holds many counts of this clonotype. This rearrangement joins TRBV7-9 to TRBJ1-4; D unclear. This CDR3 has 15 residues. The V gene's germline CDR1 is SEHNR and CDR2 FQNEAQ (reference sequence). Trimming pared 5 bases from V and 0 bases from J, leaving 10 bases between. The chain's CDR3 is CASSRRGATNEKLFF. In DNA, the CDR3 is TGTGCCAGCAGCCGCCGGGGTGCAACTAATGAAAAACTGTTTTTT.

V usage is TRBV7-9 and J usage is TRBJ1-2; no reliable D call. Germline values: CDR1 SEHNR, CDR2 FQNEAQ (reference sequence). This CDR3 is built from 17 residues. V was pared by 1 base and J by 8 bases, with 23 bases between. The DNA of the CDR3 is TGTGCCAGCAGCTTAGTGCTTGGCCCTAGGGATGAAGGCGGCTACACCTTC. This sequence encodes CASSLVLGPRDEGGYTF.

This clonotype was detected ten times or more. V usage is TRBV12-3 or TRBV12-4 and J usage is TRBJ2-7, with unresolved D. The CDR3 spans 13 residues. With 3 bases removed from V and 0 bases from J, the gap between germline ends came to 6 bases. The CDR3 loop reads CASSFGFSYEQYV. The CDR3 coding sequence is TGTGCCAGCAGTTTCGGGTTCTCCTACGAGCAGTACGTC.

This clonotype appeared a few times. This sequence joins TRBV28 and TRBJ2-7, with D possibly being TRBD2 (5 bases). The germline V gene encodes CDR1 MDHEN and CDR2 SYDVKM. Between the trimmed V and J ends, which lost 4 bases and 9 bases, there was a span of 16 bases. CDR3 length: 13 amino acids. The CDR3, as DNA: TGTGCCAGCAGTTCGGACCGGGGTGAGAGGCAGTACGTC. Its protein product is CASSSDRGERQYV.

This clonotype was seen a handful of times. The chain links TRBV4-1 to TRBJ2-1; TRBD2 might be the D (6 bases). This CDR3 is 15 amino acids long. In germline, CDR1 is MGHRA, CDR2 YSYEKL. V dropped 4 bases and J dropped 5 bases, with 15 bases sitting between them. The DNA for the CDR3 is TGCGCCAGCAGCCCCGAGGGACTGGGGAACAATGAGCAGTTCTTC. Translating it yields CASSPEGLGNNEQFF.

The chain employs TRBV27 and TRBJ2-3; D possibly corresponds to TRBD1 (6 bases). This CDR3 spans 15 amino acids. The germline gives CDR1 MNHEY, CDR2 SMNVEV (reference sequence). Trimming pared 5 bases from V and 5 bases from J, leaving 17 bases between. The CDR3 DNA is TGTGCCAGCAGTAGTGGGGGACCCAGGGGAGATACGCAGTATTTT. It is translated as CASSSGGPRGDTQYF.

This clonotype was found many times. The chain couples TRBV4-2 to TRBJ2-3; the match to TRBD2 covers 9 bases. CDR3 length: 18 residues. V lost 1 base and J lost 0; bases outside the gene matches: 8. Per the germline V gene, CDR1 is LGHNA and CDR2 is YNFKEQ. The CDR3 DNA reads as TGTGCCAGCAGCCAAGGCCGGCCTCTAGCGGGGAGCACAGATACGCAGTATTTT. This sequence encodes CASSQGRPLAGSTDTQYF.

This clonotype turned up a few times. V is TRBV7-2 and J is TRBJ2-1, with 11 nucleotides matching TRBD1. V gave up 2 bases and J gave up 9 bases; unmatched junction bases: 9. This CDR3 region has 16 residues. The germline CDR1 and CDR2 sequences are SGHTA and FQGNSA. The CDR3 region is CASSLSTGQGVCEQFF. DNA for the CDR3: TGTGCCAGCAGCTTATCAACGGGACAGGGGGTTTGTGAGCAGTTCTTC.

This clonotype was observed a few times. The J gene is TRBJ2-7, the V gene TRBV6-2 or TRBV6-3, with 10 bases matching TRBD2. With 0 bases clipped from V and 0 bases from J, the junction kept 5 bases outside the gene matches. The CDR3 covers 17 residues. Per the germline V gene, CDR1 is MNHEY and CDR2 is SVGEGT. CDR3 region: CASSYSPSGGPSYEQYV. CDR3 in DNA: TGTGCCAGCAGTTACTCGCCTAGCGGGGGACCCTCCTACGAGCAGTACGTC.

This clonotype was counted at least ten times. J is TRBJ2-2 and V is TRBV10-3; 7 bases line up with TRBD2. The trim removed 0 bases at V and 0 bases at J, leaving 4 bases unmatched. Germline V gene lookup returns CDR1 ENHRY and CDR2 SYGVKD. This CDR3 spans 17 amino acids. This CDR3 reads CAISESEAGPNTGELFF. CDR3 coding DNA: TGTGCCATCAGTGAGTCGGAAGCGGGGCCGAACACCGGGGAGCTGTTTTTT.

This chain joins TRBV6-6 and TRBJ2-3; 12 nucleotides align to TRBD2. J was trimmed by 3 bases and V by 7 bases; bases with no gene match: 8. This CDR3 is built from 16 residues. Germline loops: CDR1 MNHNY, CDR2 SVGAGI (reference sequence). CDR3 coding DNA: TGTGCCAGCACTATAGGACTAGCGGGGAAGACAGATACGCAGTATTTT. Its translation is CASTIGLAGKTDTQYF.

This clonotype has a single count. This sequence joins TRBV15 and TRBJ2-1; 7 bases fit TRBD2. Germline-derived CDR1 and CDR2 are LNHNV and YYDKDF (reference sequence). CDR3 length equals 15 residues. The junction had 3 bases not matched to a gene; V was cut back by 4 bases and J by 0 bases. The CDR3 nucleotides are TGTGCCACCAGCACCAAGCGGGACTCCTACAATGAGCAGTTCTTC. Its translation is CATSTKRDSYNEQFF.

This clonotype was found many times. The chain combines TRBV9 with TRBJ2-7; D is ambiguous. The CDR3 totals 13 residues. Germline lookup yields CDR1 SGDLS and CDR2 YYNGEE. V was trimmed by 2 bases and J by 5 bases, leaving 11 bases between them. The chain's CDR3 is CASSVGRVNEQYF. The DNA of the CDR3 is TGTGCCAGCAGCGTGGGTAGGGTCAACGAGCAGTACTTC.

The chain carries TRBV6-2 or TRBV6-3 and TRBJ2-3; tentative D call: TRBD2 (5 bases). Trimming shortened V by 1 base and J by 1 base, and 9 bases separated the two germline ends. Germline loops: CDR1 MNHEY, CDR2 SVGEGT. The CDR3 is 15 residues long. CDR3 in amino acids: CASSYLRGRTDTQYF. The CDR3 region has the DNA TGTGCCAGCAGTTACTTGAGAGGGCGCACAGATACGCAGTATTTT.

Only a few counts were recorded for this clonotype. V gene TRBV11-2 combines with J gene TRBJ2-3; D remains unclear. Germline V gives CDR1 SGHAT, CDR2 FQNNGV. The CDR3 runs 16 residues. V lost 0 bases and J lost 0, with 10 bases in between. The CDR3 region is CASSLDVGSSTDTQYF. DNA for the CDR3: TGTGCCAGCAGCTTAGACGTGGGATCTAGCACAGATACGCAGTATTTT.

This clonotype has ten or more counts. The V and J genes are TRBV29-1 and TRBJ2-2; tentative D call: TRBD1 (6 bases). The germline V and J ends were trimmed by 1 base and 5 bases, with 17 bases remaining between them. The CDR3 totals 16 residues. The V gene's germline CDR1 is SQVTM and CDR2 ANQGSEA. CDR3 bases: TGCAGCGTTGAAGCCGGACGGGACAAAGAGACCGGGGAGCTGTTTTTT. This encodes CSVEAGRDKETGELFF.

This clonotype was picked up many times. The chain is built from TRBV7-6 and TRBJ2-1; D is possibly TRBD1 (5 bases). Germline CDR1 SGHVS, CDR2 FNYEAQ. The V and J ends lost 2 bases and 9 bases respectively, with 14 bases between them. CDR3 length equals 14 residues. The CDR3 DNA reads TGTGCCAGCAGCTTATTTACAGGATTGAGTGAGCAGTTCTTC. It translates to CASSLFTGLSEQFF.

This clonotype was picked up many times. V gene TRBV12-3 or TRBV12-4 combines with J gene TRBJ2-1; 10 bases are shared with TRBD2. This CDR3 is built from 15 residues. The trim removed 6 bases at V and 8 bases at J, leaving 10 bases unmatched. The CDR3 nucleotides are TGTGCCAGCAGCGAAGCGGGGGGGCGCACTGATGAGCAGTTCTTC. This encodes CASSEAGGRTDEQFF.

This clonotype was seen more than once but under ten times. The chain uses TRBV7-9 and TRBJ1-1; D may be TRBD1 (6 bases). Germline values: CDR1 SEHNR, CDR2 FQNEAQ (reference sequence). CDR3 size: 12 residues. Between the trimmed V and J ends, which lost 1 base and 6 bases, there was a span of 6 bases. The CDR3 coding sequence is TGTGCCAGCAGCTTAGAGGGGGCTGAAGCTTTCTTT. It yields the protein CASSLEGAEAFF.

There are a few counts of this clonotype. The chain uses TRBV7-2 and TRBJ2-7; D may be TRBD1 or TRBD2 (5 bases each). There are 13 residues in the CDR3. Trimming pared 5 bases from V and 0 bases from J, leaving 8 bases between. Germline values: CDR1 SGHTA, CDR2 FQGNSA. This CDR3 reads CASSLGRSYEQYV. Here the CDR3 DNA reads TGTGCCAGCAGCCTGGGACGCTCCTACGAGCAGTACGTC.

This clonotype occurred a few times. The rearrangement uses TRBV6-5 and TRBJ2-3; D is unclear. CDR3 length: 13 residues. Trimming took 0 bases from V and 5 from J, leaving 6 bases between them. CDR1 is MNHEY and CDR2 is SVGAGI in the germline V gene. The CDR3 nucleotides read TGTGCCAGCAGTTACTCGAACGTAGATACGCAGTATTTT. The encoded protein is CASSYSNVDTQYF.

This clonotype has just a few counts. The chain combines TRBV20-1 with TRBJ1-5; 8 bases are shared with TRBD1. CDR1 is DFQATT, CDR2 SNEGSKA, per germline (reference sequence). This CDR3 has 18 residues. The V gene end was trimmed by 3 bases and the J gene end by 0 bases; junction bases not matched to a gene: 13. CDR3 sequence: CSASLIGQGMGSNQPQHF. Here the CDR3 DNA reads TGCAGTGCTAGCCTTATAGGACAGGGTATGGGTAGCAATCAGCCCCAGCATTTT.

This sequence joins TRBV5-6 and TRBJ1-2; D possibly corresponds to TRBD1 (5 bases). The CDR3 is made up of 11 amino acids. Germline CDR1 reads SGHDT; CDR2 reads YYEEEE. With 1 base removed from V and 8 bases from J, the gap between germline ends came to 6 bases. DNA for the CDR3: TGTGCCAGCAGCTTGTCAGGGGGCTACACCTTC. This codes for CASSLSGGYTF.